What follows are 13 T cell receptor beta chains derived from one specimen sequenced in a study of T cell repertoires in cytomegalovirus infection. These receptors have no known antigen. MiXCR, applied by TCRdb to the reads, yields one record per CDR3 protein. This sample has about 480,000 distinct CDR3 sequences, with around a third found just once. The input for sequencing was cultured PBMCs, taken from culture after CMV antigen stimulation. Receptor source: a human donor in good health (CMV status not recorded). Some clones in this sample may be carry-over from other donors' samples.

The V and J genes are TRBV7-6 and TRBJ2-7; 7 bases are shared with TRBD1. Germline V gene data show CDR1 as SGHVS and CDR2 as FNYEAQ. V was pared by 4 bases and J by 4 bases, with 10 bases of the junction left unmatched. CDR3 length equals 15 residues. The CDR3 spells CASSSGQAGAYEQYF. Here the CDR3 DNA reads TGTGCCAGCAGCTCCGGACAGGCTGGGGCATACGAGCAGTACTTC.

The chain is built from TRBV25-1 and TRBJ2-2; TRBD1 agrees at 8 bases. The germline V gene has CDR1 MGHDK and CDR2 SYGVNS. The length of the CDR3 is 15 residues. Germline trimming cut 3 bases from V and 5 bases from J; bases unmatched to any gene: 5. In nucleotides, the CDR3 is TGTGCCAGCAGTGACACGACAGGGGAAACCGGGGAGCTGTTTTTT. Protein product: CASSDTTGETGELFF.

This clonotype was detected a few times. The chain links TRBV12-3 or TRBV12-4 to TRBJ2-2; 13 bases align to TRBD2. Trimming took 7 bases from V and 4 from J; bases not matched to a gene: 9. The CDR3 contains 17 residues. The CDR3 DNA is TGTGCCAGCACCCTCGGACTAGCGGGAGTACCCACCGGGGAGCTGTTTTTT. It is translated as CASTLGLAGVPTGELFF.

This sequence joins TRBV3-1 and TRBJ2-1; 11 positions match TRBD2. From germline, CDR1 is LGHDT and CDR2 YNNKEL (reference sequence). The CDR3 loop spans 15 amino acids. J lost 8 bases, V lost 5 bases, and 8 bases had no gene match. CDR3 in DNA: TGTGCCAGCAGCTACAATAGCGGGGGGGGCGATGAGCAGTTCTTC. Translating it yields CASSYNSGGGDEQFF.

The V and J genes are TRBV27 and TRBJ1-5; 9 bases agree with TRBD1. Germline assignment: CDR1 MNHEY and CDR2 SMNVEV (reference sequence). The J segment lost 0 bases and the V segment lost 9 bases, leaving 6 bases of the junction unmatched. This CDR3 comprises 15 residues. The CDR3 spells CARGDREYSNQPQHF. CDR3 DNA sequence: TGTGCCAGGGGGGACAGGGAGTATAGCAATCAGCCCCAGCATTTT.

This clonotype occurred a few times. This CDR3 is CASSFRLAAYEQYF. The CDR3 DNA reads as TGTGCCAGCAGTTTCCGGCTAGCGGCCTACGAGCAGTACTTC. The chain has TRBV27 and TRBJ2-7; 7 bases align to TRBD2. The junction had 4 bases not matched to a gene; V was cut back by 3 bases and J by 2 bases. The CDR3 sequence is 14 residues long. The germline V gene has CDR1 MNHEY and CDR2 SMNVEV (reference sequence).

This clonotype was seen repeatedly, ten times or more. The chain is built from TRBV7-8 and TRBJ1-5; a weak D match, TRBD1 (5 bases). CDR3 size: 16 residues. V was pared by 5 bases and J by 6 bases, with 20 bases between. From germline, CDR1 is SGHVS and CDR2 FQNEAQ. The CDR3 bases are TGTGCCAGCAGCCCCCAAGAGGGCAGGGAGGGTCAGCCCCAGCATTTT. Translation gives CASSPQEGREGQPQHF.

J is TRBJ2-5 and V is TRBV2; perhaps D is TRBD1 or TRBD2 (6 bases each). CDR3 size: 13 residues. V was trimmed by 4 bases and J by 3 bases, leaving 9 bases between them. The V gene's germline CDR1 is SNHLY and CDR2 FYNNEI. CDR3 in amino acids: CASSGGTKETQYF. The CDR3 region has the DNA TGTGCCAGCAGTGGCGGGACAAAAGAGACCCAGTACTTC.

This clonotype was counted between two and nine times. This sequence joins TRBV11-2 and TRBJ1-2; D is possibly TRBD1 (6 bases). The CDR3 spans 16 residues. Trimming took off 1 base at V and 6 bases at J, with 18 bases between the two ends. Germline CDR1 reads SGHAT; CDR2 reads FQNNGV. The CDR3 here is CASSLAGQAGAHGYTF. The CDR3 DNA reads as TGTGCCAGCAGCTTAGCCGGGCAGGCAGGGGCACATGGCTACACCTTC.

This clonotype appeared many times. The CDR3 DNA follows: TGTGCCAGCCATGGGTTTTTCTCTGGGGCCAACGTCCTGACTTTC. The encoded protein is CASHGFFSGANVLTF. This sequence joins TRBV11-3 and TRBJ2-6; no clear D. Germline CDR1 reads SGHNT; CDR2 reads YENEEA. V shed 8 bases and J shed 0 bases, with 11 bases lying between them. The CDR3 consists of 15 residues.

V gene TRBV5-4 combines with J gene TRBJ1-2; TRBD1 is a possible D gene (6 bases). Per germline, CDR1 SGHNT and CDR2 YYREEE (reference sequence). The CDR3 contains 13 residues. V was trimmed by 2 bases and J by 8 bases, leaving 13 bases between them. For the CDR3, the DNA is TGTGCCAGCAGCTTCCATGGGGGGCAAGGCTACACCTTC. It yields the protein CASSFHGGQGYTF.

This clonotype was counted only a few times. J is TRBJ1-4 and V is TRBV7-9; possible D gene TRBD1, 6 bases. V lost 5 bases to trimming and J lost 8 bases, with 24 bases between them. The germline V gene has CDR1 SEHNR and CDR2 FQNEAQ (reference sequence). The CDR3 totals 17 residues. The CDR3 coding sequence is TGTGCCAGCAGCCCAGACAGGACGCTCTCACCAGAAGAAAAACTGTTTTTT. This sequence encodes CASSPDRTLSPEEKLFF.

This clonotype was seen only a few times. The genes are TRBV15 and TRBJ1-4; the match to TRBD1 covers 11 bases. Germline assignment: CDR1 LNHNV and CDR2 YYDKDF (reference sequence). This CDR3 is built from 16 residues. V was pared by 3 bases and J by 5 bases, with 5 bases of the junction left unmatched. The CDR3 region is CATSREDRGRNEKLFF. As DNA, the CDR3 is TGTGCCACCAGCAGGGAGGACAGGGGGCGGAATGAAAAACTGTTTTTT.